Below, 24 T cell receptor beta chains from the same sample are listed, as sequenced in a study of T cell repertoires in cytomegalovirus infection. TCRdb used MiXCR to reprocess the reads, holding one entry per CDR3 protein. Seen here are approximately 250,000 distinct CDR3 sequences, over 9% observed once, and the top ten hold 1.6%. Sample: PBMCs. These receptors were collected from a human donor in good health (CMV status not recorded). Some clones in this sample may be carry-over from other donors' samples.

This clonotype turned up a few times. The chain joins TRBV7-9 to TRBJ1-5; TRBD1 matches 7 bases. V was pared by 5 bases and J by 3 bases, with 7 bases of the junction left unmatched. Germline V gene sequence: CDR1 SEHNR, CDR2 FQNEAQ (reference sequence). The CDR3 consists of 15 residues. The CDR3 coding sequence is TGTGCCAGCAGCCGTACAGGGGAGGACAATCAGCCCCAGCATTTT. This codes for CASSRTGEDNQPQHF. Using reference TRBV7-9 and TRBJ1-5 for the parts outside the CDR3, the full variable domain is DTGVSQNPRHKITKRGQNVTFRCDPISEHNRLYWYRQTLGQGPEFLTYFQNEAQLEKSRLLSDRFSAERPKGSFSTLEIQRTEQGDSAMYLCASSRTGEDNQPQHFGDGTRLSIL.

In this sample, this clonotype turned up a few times. This sequence joins TRBV6-5 and TRBJ1-4; perhaps TRBD1 as D (5 bases). The CDR3 is 17 amino acids. The V end lost 5 bases, the J end lost 0 bases, and 16 bases lay between the germline ends. Germline V gives CDR1 MNHEY, CDR2 SVGAGI. The CDR3 DNA reads TGTGCCAGCAGTGCCGGGACTCCCGGAGCAACTAATGAAAAACTGTTTTTT. Protein product: CASSAGTPGATNEKLFF.

V and J are TRBV6-2 or TRBV6-3 and TRBJ2-6; 11 positions match TRBD2. This CDR3 has 16 residues. J lost 2 bases, V lost 8 bases, and 5 bases had no gene match. Germline V gives CDR1 MNHEY, CDR2 SVGEGT. The CDR3 DNA follows: TGTGCCAGCGGTCAACTAGCGGGAGCTGGGGCCAACGTCCTGACTTTC. Translated, it gives CASGQLAGAGANVLTF.

This clonotype was observed at least ten times. The chain combines TRBV7-2 with TRBJ1-1; maybe TRBD1 (5 bases). There are 17 residues in the CDR3. The V end lost 2 bases, the J end lost 0 bases, and 16 bases lay between the germline ends. CDR1 is SGHTA and CDR2 is FQGNSA in the germline V gene. The CDR3 spells CASSLFSIRGMNTEAFF. The CDR3 DNA reads as TGTGCCAGCAGCTTATTCTCGATTCGGGGGATGAACACTGAAGCTTTCTTT.

A few counts support this clonotype. V and J are TRBV28 and TRBJ2-5, with D maybe TRBD2 (6 bases). V lost 2 bases and J 5 bases, leaving 15 bases between the germline ends. The CDR3 is made up of 15 amino acids. Germline lookup yields CDR1 MDHEN and CDR2 SYDVKM. For the CDR3, the DNA is TGTGCCAGCAGTTTAGAAGGACTACCAGGGGAGACCCAGTACTTC. It translates to CASSLEGLPGETQYF. Based on the CDR3 plus reference TRBV28 and TRBJ2-5, the full variable domain is DVKVTQSSRYLVKRTGEKVFLECVQDMDHENMFWYRQDPGLGLRLIYFSYDVKMKEKGDIPEGYSVSREKKERFSLILESASTNQTSMYLCASSLEGLPGETQYFGPGTRLLVL.

The chain is built from TRBV5-1 and TRBJ1-2; D ambiguous. V was shortened by 1 base and J by 3 bases, with 4 bases between the two germline ends. Germline V CDR1 and CDR2: SGHRS, YFSETQ. This CDR3 is 12 amino acids long. CDR3 amino acids: CASSLLDYGYTF. In DNA form, the CDR3 reads TGCGCCAGCAGCTTGCTCGACTATGGCTACACCTTC.

V and J are TRBV7-3 and TRBJ2-7; 8 bases fit TRBD2. Germline V gene data show CDR1 as SGHTA and CDR2 as FQGTGA. The length of the CDR3 is 14 residues. Trimming removed 4 bases from V and 2 bases from J; junction bases left unmatched: 4. The CDR3 is CASSSLAAPYEQYF. DNA of the CDR3: TGTGCCAGCAGCTCACTAGCGGCCCCCTACGAGCAGTACTTC.

This clonotype was observed at least ten times. The CDR3 reads CASSIIGQSPQETQYF. DNA for the CDR3: TGTGCCAGTAGTATAATCGGACAGTCCCCACAAGAGACCCAGTACTTC. J is TRBJ2-5 and V is TRBV19, with D possibly matching TRBD1 (6 bases). Trimming stripped 2 bases from V and 2 bases from J, with 15 bases between. From germline, CDR1 is LNHDA and CDR2 SQIVND (reference sequence). The CDR3 runs to 16 residues.

This clonotype occurred many times. V usage is TRBV29-1 and J usage is TRBJ2-5; D may be TRBD2 (5 bases). The V gene lost 3 bases and the J gene lost 5 bases, with 22 bases spanning the gap. Germline V gives CDR1 SQVTM, CDR2 ANQGSEA. This CDR3 has 16 residues. For the CDR3, the DNA is TGCAGCGTTGAGATCGGGGATAGCCCCCCACGGGAGACCCAGTACTTC. This sequence encodes CSVEIGDSPPRETQYF.

The rearrangement links TRBV7-3 to TRBJ2-1, with TRBD1 identical over 9 bases. The CDR3 length is 17 residues. V was pared by 1 base and J by 6 bases, with 10 bases of the junction left unmatched. In germline, CDR1 is SGHTA, CDR2 FQGTGA. The CDR3: CASSLIPSRQGGNEQFF. The CDR3 DNA sequence: TGTGCCAGCAGCTTAATCCCCTCGCGACAGGGGGGCAATGAGCAGTTCTTC.

In its sample, this clonotype was seen many times. The rearrangement uses TRBV10-3 and TRBJ1-5; D possibly corresponds to TRBD1 (5 bases). V was clipped by 6 bases and J by 5 bases, with 11 bases between them. Per the germline V gene, CDR1 is ENHRY and CDR2 is SYGVKD. The CDR3 spans 13 residues. In nucleotides, the CDR3 is TGTGCCATCAGGGGGGAGACCGATCAGCCCCAGCATTTT. Residues: CAIRGETDQPQHF.

This clonotype was counted ten times or more. DNA for the CDR3: TGTGCCAGCAGTAGAGACTCTGGGGCCAACGTCCTGACTTTC. The encoded protein is CASSRDSGANVLTF. V gene TRBV7-9 combines with J gene TRBJ2-6; the D is unclear. V was clipped by 6 bases and J by 0 bases, with 6 bases between them. The length of the CDR3 is 14 residues. CDR1 SEHNR and CDR2 FQNEAQ come from the germline V gene (reference sequence). The full variable domain, rest sourced from reference TRBV7-9 and TRBJ2-6, is DTGVSQNPRHKITKRGQNVTFRCDPISEHNRLYWYRQTLGQGPEFLTYFQNEAQLEKSRLLSDRFSAERPKGSFSTLEIQRTEQGDSAMYLCASSRDSGANVLTFGAGSRLTVL.

This clonotype was counted ten times or more. This chain links TRBV7-2 with TRBJ1-1, with D unresolved. This CDR3 comprises 15 residues. Trimming took 2 bases from V and 0 from J, leaving 10 bases between them. Germline values: CDR1 SGHTA, CDR2 FQGNSA. The CDR3 is CASSLPGTMNTEAFF. The CDR3 DNA is TGTGCCAGCAGCTTACCAGGAACTATGAACACTGAAGCTTTCTTT. The full variable domain, with the rest looked up from reference TRBV7-2 and TRBJ1-1, is GAGVSQSPSNKVTEKGKDVELRCDPISGHTALYWYRQSLGQGLEFLIYFQGNSAPDKSGLPSDRFSAERTGGSVSTLTIQRTQQEDSAVYLCASSLPGTMNTEAFFGQGTRLTVV.

J is TRBJ2-7 and V is TRBV6-2 or TRBV6-3; TRBD2 aligns across 12 bases. Germline-derived CDR1 and CDR2 are MNHEY and SVGEGT. V lost 6 bases, J lost 3 bases, and 12 bases stayed unmatched. The CDR3 has 17 residues. CDR3 protein: CASSFRLAGDPDYEQYF. Written as DNA, the CDR3 is TGTGCCAGCAGCTTTCGACTAGCGGGGGATCCAGACTACGAGCAGTACTTC.

This clonotype appeared many times. This sequence joins TRBV29-1 and TRBJ1-6, with D tentatively TRBD1 (5 bases). CDR1 is SQVTM and CDR2 is ANQGSEA in the germline V gene. Trimming stripped 7 bases from V and 9 bases from J, with 16 bases between. The length of the CDR3 is 13 residues. CDR3 in DNA: TGCAGCGCGTCTTCAGGGATAAGTTCACCCCTCCACTTT. Its translation is CSASSGISSPLHF. Supplemented by reference TRBV29-1 and TRBJ1-6, the full variable domain reads SAVISQKPSRDICQRGTSLTIQCQVDSQVTMMFWYRQQPGQSLTLIATANQGSEATYESGFVIDKFPISRPNLTFSTLTVSNMSPEDSSIYLCSASSGISSPLHFGNGTRLTVT.

In its sample, this clonotype was seen a few times. The chain couples TRBV28 to TRBJ2-1; D remains unclear. The V end lost 6 bases, the J end lost 5 bases, and 8 bases lay between the germline ends. The germline gives CDR1 MDHEN, CDR2 SYDVKM. CDR3 size: 12 residues. The CDR3 region has the DNA TGTGCCAGCAGGTTGTCGAACAATGAGCAGTTCTTC. This codes for CASRLSNNEQFF. Looking up the rest from reference TRBV28 and TRBJ2-1 gives the full variable domain: DVKVTQSSRYLVKRTGEKVFLECVQDMDHENMFWYRQDPGLGLRLIYFSYDVKMKEKGDIPEGYSVSREKKERFSLILESASTNQTSMYLCASRLSNNEQFFGPGTRLTVL.

The chain has TRBV19 and TRBJ2-3; 15 nucleotides agree with TRBD2. This CDR3 contains 15 residues. The germline gives CDR1 LNHDA, CDR2 SQIVND (reference sequence). With 7 bases clipped from V and 6 bases from J, the junction kept 5 bases outside the gene matches. CDR3 coding DNA: TGTGCCAGTAAGATGGGACTAGCGGGAGGTGATACGCAGTATTTT. Translated, it gives CASKMGLAGGDTQYF.

This clonotype came up many times. The rearrangement joins TRBV11-2 to TRBJ2-7; 9 bases align to TRBD2. Germline CDR1 is SGHAT and CDR2 is FQNNGV. The CDR3 runs to 15 residues. Trimming cost V 4 bases and J 5 bases; bases outside gene matches: 9. CDR3 bases: TGTGCCAGCAGCTCGGGAGGGACTAGCCTAAACGAGCAGTACTTC. It codes for CASSSGGTSLNEQYF.

This clonotype has ten or more counts. The rearrangement uses TRBV7-9 and TRBJ1-2; possibly TRBD1 for D (6 bases). The length of the CDR3 is 14 residues. Germline-derived CDR1 and CDR2 are SEHNR and FQNEAQ (reference sequence). Trimming took off 6 bases at V and 5 bases at J, with 16 bases between the two ends. The CDR3 region has the DNA TGTGCCAGCAGACCCCGGGACATGGGGTATGGCTACACCTTC. Protein sequence: CASRPRDMGYGYTF.

This chain connects TRBV28 to TRBJ2-7; 13 bases match TRBD2. V lost 10 bases, J lost 5 bases, and 5 bases stayed unmatched. CDR1 MDHEN and CDR2 SYDVKM come from the germline V gene. CDR3 length: 13 amino acids. The DNA for the CDR3 is TGTGCCACCCGGACTAGCGGGAGCCACGAGCAGTACTTC. Translation: CATRTSGSHEQYF.

This clonotype was seen repeatedly, ten times or more. The V call is TRBV27, the J call TRBJ1-6; 9 bases are a match to TRBD1. V was pared by 4 bases and J by 6 bases, with 4 bases of the junction left unmatched. The CDR3 is 15 amino acids. CDR1 is MNHEY, CDR2 SMNVEV, per germline (reference sequence). CDR3 residues: CASSSRDRVNSPLHF. The CDR3 nucleotides are TGTGCCAGCAGTTCACGGGACAGGGTTAATTCACCCCTCCACTTT.

V usage is TRBV28 and J usage is TRBJ2-2; a weak D match, TRBD1 (7 bases). Germline V lookup: CDR1 MDHEN, CDR2 SYDVKM. CDR3 size: 14 residues. V was shortened by 3 bases and J by 9 bases, with 14 bases between the two germline ends. DNA for the CDR3: TGTGCCAGCAGTTTCCCCCAGGGGGGCCGGGAGCTGTTTTTT. Protein: CASSFPQGGRELFF.

This clonotype appeared many times. The chain recombines TRBV11-3 with TRBJ2-3; 7 nucleotides match TRBD1. The J segment lost 1 base and the V segment lost 5 bases, leaving 3 bases of the junction unmatched. CDR1 is SGHNT, CDR2 YENEEA, per germline. The CDR3 contains 14 residues. CDR3 amino acids: CASSTGTGTDTQYF. CDR3 nucleotide sequence: TGTGCCAGCAGCACGGGGACAGGCACAGATACGCAGTATTTT.

This clonotype was picked up many times. V is TRBV7-6 and J is TRBJ1-3, with no clear D. CDR1 and CDR2 (germline): SGHVS, FNYEAQ. The CDR3 has 16 amino acids. The V and J ends lost 1 base and 0 bases respectively, with 10 bases between them. CDR3 protein: CASSLVVGSSGNTIYF. CDR3 nucleotides: TGTGCCAGCAGCTTAGTGGTCGGGAGCTCTGGAAACACCATATATTTT.